Listed below are T cell receptor beta chains from one sample, sequenced in a study of vaccination effects on CD4 cells after COVID-19. Assay: immunoSEQ multiplex PCR; the TCRdb copy retains only in-frame clones and omits some. The sample has 55,000 to 75,000 clones, roughly three quarters seen once. For these receptors, no antigen is known. This sample comprised CD4+ T cells from PBMCs cultured with HCoV-NL63 spike peptides, obtained before COVID-19 vaccination. Source of these receptors: a human donor who received a COVID-19 vaccine. CDR3s include the opening cysteine and the closing phenylalanine or tryptophan. The order of the fields is V gene, clone size, CDR3 protein. The listing skips clone size in some rows; elsewhere it reads once, few, many or a size class.

TRBV28,-,CASRKTGATEAFF
TRBV5-8,-,CASSLGDHGGWTTNEKLFF
TRBV19,-,CASRQGRGVNEKLFF
TRBV18,-,CASSPPQTGMNTEAFF
TRBV19,once,CASSSNPRDRGALSYNEQFF
TRBV6-6,-,CASSYGGGASTDTQYF
TRBV24-1,-,CATSDPWGPGDTQYF
TRBV30,-,CAWSETRGSPLHF
TRBV2,-,CASRTDRGGTDTQYF
TRBV7-2,-,CASSLVGQINTGELFF
TRBV6-5,few,CASSSTGGAGNPPLHF
TRBV6-5,few,CAGQVSSGANVLTF
TRBV5-6,-,CASSPFSGQATEAFF
TRBV6-2/TRBV6-3,once,CASSNGVSNQPQHF
TRBV7-2,-,CASSEGRQTQYF
TRBV9,-,CASSVDVQETQYF
TRBV9,-,CASSVLPRKQANTGELFF
TRBV4-3,-,CASANWGGVSEKLFF
TRBV19,few,CASKGGQGLRSPLHF
TRBV7-2,-,CASSLVGGAPNYGYTF
TRBV7-2,-,CASSLFLEASGYNEQFF
TRBV5-1,-,CASSNDGNQPQHF
TRBV9,-,CASSVGAGGSPNTGELFF
TRBV7-2,few,CASSSRTGTGYTF
TRBV28,-,CASSLLFQPQHF
TRBV29-1,-,CSAEMGADTQYF
TRBV19,few,CASSTDSNYGYTF
TRBV28,-,CASRPEGGNYGYTF
TRBV4-1,-,CASSQGSGAQYF
TRBV5-1,once,CASSFGRGGNEKLFF
TRBV24-1,-,CATSVDLGYQETQYF
TRBV3-1/TRBV3-2,-,CASSQDADTYNSPLHF
TRBV7-2,once,CASSETGGNYGYTF
TRBV25-1,-,CASSESLAGGTDTQYF
TRBV18,once,CASSPYGTENTGELFF
TRBV23-1,-,CASSRSPDTGKVRSNQPQHF
TRBV19,-,CASSMVTLNTGELFF
TRBV28,-,CASSPPTGGSYNEQFF
TRBV5-1,-,CASSPWGLSKSPQHF
TRBV5-3,-,CARSFGGDTEAFF
TRBV7-2,-,CASSLGRGGRNGELFF
TRBV2,-,CASSVGQGIGQPQHF
TRBV18,once,CASSPLGSGDTQYF
TRBV29-1,-,CSALGGGRGIDEEQFF
TRBV4-3,-,CASSQDSGGETQYF
TRBV5-1,-,CASSPEGQETQYF
TRBV2,-,CASSLEQGADTEAFF
TRBV24-1,few,CATGRGGNTGELFF
TRBV3-1/TRBV3-2,-,CASSRPNSYGYTF
TRBV28,-,CASSLWGGEGYTF
TRBV18,few,CASSSRTGLSPLHF
TRBV5-5,few,CASSLGAGGWTEAFF
TRBV6-2/TRBV6-3,-,CASSRTGQRNTIYF
TRBV7-8,-,CASSLVRQGFHIQYF
TRBV12-3/TRBV12-4,once,CASSGWDGYTF